Shown below are 5 T cell receptor beta chains from a single sample sequenced in a study of chemoradiotherapy in HPV16-positive cancers (dated by TCRdb to the early 2020s). Library creation used the immunoSEQ multiplex PCR assay. Not all clones reach the TCRdb copy of this immuneACCESS table, which keeps in-frame sequences only. Checked studies attribute under half of the gap to unresolved V genes and leave the rest unexplained. The sample table records over 10,000 clones; about three quarters of these occur just once. The top ten clonotypes cover over 2% of the sample. Sampling was done from a patient who underwent chemoradiotherapy. These receptors all come from a human donor with HPV-associated anogenital cancer.

V gene TRBV4-1 combines with J gene TRBJ1-2; D ambiguous. This CDR3 is 14 amino acids long. Germline CDR1 and CDR2: MGHRA and YSYEKL. V lost 1 base and J 3 bases, leaving 9 bases between the germline ends. CDR3 loop: CASSQVAVDYGYTF. For the CDR3, the DNA is TGCGCCAGCAGCCAAGTGGCAGTCGACTATGGCTACACCTTC.

This clone was recorded a few times. The chain recombines TRBV4-3 with TRBJ1-5; D unclear. Germline V CDR1 and CDR2: LGHNA, YSLEER. The CDR3 is 14 residues long. V was pared by 0 bases and J by 9 bases, with 12 bases between. The CDR3 here is CASSQDRTPRPQHF. The CDR3 DNA is TGCGCCAGCAGCCAAGACAGAACGCCTCGGCCCCAGCATTTT.

The chain employs TRBV6-1 and TRBJ2-7; possible D gene TRBD2, 5 bases. CDR1 and CDR2 (germline): MNHNS, SASEGT. V was cut by 0 bases and J by 9 bases, with 15 bases left in between. The length of the CDR3 is 14 residues. The CDR3 sequence is CASSEAPPVAGQYF. The CDR3 DNA sequence: TGTGCCAGCAGTGAAGCCCCGCCCGTGGCGGGGCAGTACTTC.

The J gene is TRBJ2-7, the V gene TRBV6-5; weak D call: TRBD2 (5 bases). The CDR3 is made up of 13 amino acids. CDR1 MNHEY and CDR2 SVGAGI come from the germline V gene. Trimming stripped 7 bases from V and 3 bases from J, with 13 bases between. The CDR3 loop reads CASNPPGNYEQYF. The CDR3 region has the DNA TGTGCCAGCAACCCCCCGGGAAACTACGAGCAGTACTTC.

V gene TRBV15 combines with J gene TRBJ1-1; a possible D gene is TRBD1 (5 bases). The CDR3 covers 15 residues. The V end lost 1 base, the J end lost 5 bases, and 14 bases lay between the germline ends. Looked up from germline, CDR1 is LNHNV and CDR2 is YYDKDF (reference sequence). This CDR3 reads CATSRALPEGTEAFF. The CDR3 nucleotides are TGTGCCACCAGCAGAGCTCTGCCTGAGGGGACTGAAGCTTTCTTT.